This entry concerns a single T cell receptor (beta chain). Only in-frame clones appear in the TCRdb table, and some are missing; sequencing was by immunoSEQ multiplex PCR. The repertoire consists of about 540,000 clones, with roughly 74% occurring once and the leading ten covering roughly 0.013%. This sample was included in a study of shared T cell receptors in the human thymus. V was clipped by 5 bases and J by 7 bases; unmatched bases: 11. This CDR3 is 14 amino acids long. Germline assignment: CDR1 MNHEY and CDR2 SVGAGI. These data are also associated with another study on human thymus T cells.

This clonotype originated in a boy in the first two years of life with a congenital heart defect. The sample comprised thymocytes. The V gene is TRBV6-5, the J gene TRBJ2-7; 7 bases align to TRBD1. CDR3 residues: CASSEQGESREQYF. The CDR3 nucleotides read TGTGCCAGCAGTGAGCAGGGGGAAAGTCGAGAGCAGTACTTC.